This is a list of T cell receptor beta chains from one sample in a study of metastatic and nonmetastatic thyroid tumors. TCRdb re-processed the PCR reads through MiXCR. Here the sample spans under 40,000 clones, about a sixth being singletons. What was sequenced was blood. The receptor set was obtained from a male donor with papillary thyroid cancer or a benign thyroid nodule (not recorded which). Some clones in this sample may be carry-over from other donors' samples. Both conserved end residues are part of each CDR3. A D gene is named only where the DNA matches it firmly. The size entry is marked missing in some rows and otherwise reads once, few, many or a size class.

J	V	D	size	CDR3	DNA
TRBJ1-2	TRBV9	.	.	CASSDSYGYTF	TGTGCCAGCAGCGACAGCTATGGCTACACCTTC
TRBJ1-1	TRBV7-9	.	medium-sized	CASSLPGMNTEAFF	TGTGCCAGCAGCTTACCCGGCATGAACACTGAAGCTTTCTTT
TRBJ2-2	TRBV12-3/TRBV12-4	.	many	CASSLYSNTGELFF	TGTGCCAGCAGTTTATATAGCAACACCGGGGAGCTGTTTTTT
TRBJ1-5	TRBV30	.	.	CAWSVSGDQPQHF	TGTGCCTGGAGTGTCTCAGGGGATCAGCCCCAGCACTTT
TRBJ2-1	TRBV5-5	.	many	CASSRADSSYNEQFF	TGTGCCAGCAGCCGAGCGGACAGCTCCTACAATGAGCAGTTCTTC
TRBJ2-1	TRBV20-1	TRBD1	medium-sized	CSARGQGVSSYNEQFF	TGCAGTGCTAGGGGACAGGGGGTTTCCTCCTACAATGAGCAGTTCTTC
TRBJ1-5	TRBV3-1	.	many	CASSQNPGGNQPQHF	TGTGCCAGCAGCCAAAACCCCGGGGGCAATCAGCCCCAGCATTTT
TRBJ2-1	TRBV7-6	TRBD1	many	CASSAGTGGWNEQFF	TGTGCCAGCAGCGCCGGGACAGGGGGATGGAATGAGCAGTTCTTC
TRBJ2-5	TRBV15	TRBD2	many	CATSRGTSGGLAVEETQYF	TGTGCCACCAGCAGAGGGACTAGCGGGGGCCTCGCGGTGGAAGAGACCCAGTACTTC
TRBJ2-3	TRBV5-1	TRBD2	many	CASSSGLAGVTDTQYF	TGCGCCAGCAGCTCGGGACTAGCGGGAGTAACAGATACGCAGTATTTT
TRBJ2-3	TRBV2	TRBD2	.	CASTLVGLAGGHRDTQYF	TGTGCCAGCACGTTGGTGGGACTAGCGGGGGGGCATAGAGATACGCAGTATTTT
TRBJ1-1	TRBV5-1	.	.	CASSTGGEEAFF	TGCGCCAGCTCGACGGGGGGCGAGGAAGCTTTCTTT
TRBJ2-1	TRBV5-5	.	many	CASRENRANEQFF	TGTGCCTCAAGGGAAAACAGGGCCAATGAGCAGTTCTTC
TRBJ2-2	TRBV12-3/TRBV12-4	.	many	CASSSGTPNTGELFF	TGTGCCAGCAGTTCCGGGACTCCGAACACCGGGGAGCTGTTTTTT
TRBJ1-2	TRBV3-1	.	many	CASSQEANYGYTF	TGTGCCAGCAGCCAAGAGGCTAACTATGGCTACACCTTC
TRBJ2-1	TRBV20-1	TRBD2	.	CSAIGTNSYSEQFF	TGCAGTGCCATCGGGACTAACTCCTACAGTGAGCAGTTCTTC
TRBJ1-5	TRBV5-1	.	.	CASSLSGRVDQPQHF	TGCGCCAGCAGCTTGAGTGGCAGGGTAGACCAGCCCCAGCATTTT
TRBJ2-2	TRBV24-1	.	.	CATSGSVTGELFF	TGTGCCACCAGTGGGTCGGTCACCGGGGAGCTGTTTTTT
TRBJ2-7	TRBV5-6	TRBD2	many	CASSLPGLGYDEQYF	TGTGCCAGCAGCCTTCCGGGACTAGGCTATGACGAGCAGTACTTC
TRBJ2-7	TRBV18	TRBD2	many	CASSPGLASYEQYF	TGTGCCAGCTCTCCGGGACTAGCCTCCTACGAGCAGTACTTC
TRBJ2-7	TRBV20-1	.	.	CIAREKATYEQYF	TGCATCGCTAGAGAAAAGGCCACCTACGAGCAGTACTTC
TRBJ1-1	TRBV6-5	.	few	CASRALEAFF	TGTGCCAGCCGAGCGCTTGAAGCTTTCTTT
TRBJ2-3	TRBV30	.	.	CAWSVWGVTSTDTQYF	TGTGCCTGGAGTGTATGGGGGGTTACGAGCACAGATACGCAGTATTTT
TRBJ2-2	TRBV6-1	TRBD2	few	CASRWYRAAGVTGELFF	TGTGCCAGCAGATGGTACAGAGCAGCGGGGGTCACCGGGGAGCTGTTTTTT
TRBJ1-2	TRBV12-3/TRBV12-4	.	many	CASSLRLEIGYTF	TGTGCCAGCAGTTTAAGGCTGGAAATCGGCTACACCTTC
TRBJ1-1	TRBV6-1	.	many	CASSLIRSTAEAFF	TGTGCCAGCAGTTTAATTCGGTCGACCGCTGAAGCTTTCTTT
TRBJ2-3	TRBV10-1	TRBD2	many	CASSDPQRDSDTQYF	TGCGCCAGCAGTGATCCCCAGCGGGATTCAGATACGCAGTATTTT
TRBJ2-2	TRBV5-1	TRBD2	.	CASSVLLAGPNTGELFF	TGCGCCAGCAGCGTACTACTAGCGGGTCCTAACACCGGGGAGCTGTTTTTT
TRBJ2-2	TRBV5-4	.	many	CASSIPPAGTGELFF	TGTGCCAGCAGCATACCCCCCGCGGGGACCGGGGAGCTGTTTTTT
TRBJ1-4	TRBV5-4	.	many	CASSPYNSEKLFF	TGTGCCAGCAGCCCCTACAACTCTGAAAAACTGTTTTTT
TRBJ2-2	TRBV11-1	.	many	CASSINGGPNTGELFF	TGTGCCAGCAGCATCAACGGGGGTCCGAACACCGGGGAGCTGTTTTTT
TRBJ1-6	TRBV19	.	.	CASRPGTASNSHLHF	TGTGCCAGTAGGCCCGGGACTGCTTCGAATTCACACCTACACTTT
TRBJ2-1	TRBV11-2	.	.	CASISWGGWGYNEQFF	TGTGCCAGCATCTCATGGGGCGGGTGGGGCTACAATGAGCAGTTCTTC
TRBJ2-7	TRBV27	.	medium-sized	CASSPIGSSYEQYF	TGTGCCAGCAGCCCCATTGGGAGCTCCTACGAGCAGTACTTC
TRBJ2-5	TRBV6-1	.	many	CASSERGRGLQETQYF	TGTGCCAGCAGTGAGCGGGGGAGGGGGCTTCAAGAGACCCAGTACTTC
TRBJ2-5	TRBV5-4	.	many	CASSLAGNRETQYF	TGTGCCAGCAGCTTGGCAGGGAATAGAGAGACCCAGTACTTC
TRBJ1-3	TRBV18	TRBD1	many	CASSLPTGEFSGNTIYF	TGTGCCAGCTCATTGCCGACAGGGGAGTTCTCGGGAAACACCATATATTTT
TRBJ2-3	TRBV20-1	.	.	CSARGQMSSYEQYF	TGCAGTGCTAGAGGACAGATGAGCTCCTACGAGCAGTATTTT
TRBJ2-6	TRBV19	TRBD2	few	CASSAALAGGSGANALTF	TGTGCCAGTAGTGCGGCACTAGCGGGAGGAAGTGGGGCCAACGCCCTGACTTTC
TRBJ1-4	TRBV5-1	.	many	CASSLEAGGNEKLFF	TGCGCCAGCAGCTTGGAAGCGGGTGGTAATGAAAAACTGTTTTTT
TRBJ2-7	TRBV2	.	medium-sized	CASSRPHSYEQYF	TGTGCCAGCAGCAGGCCACACTCCTACGAGCAGTACTTC
TRBJ2-7	TRBV6-2/TRBV6-3	TRBD1	few	CASSYRRGGASYEQYF	TGTGCCAGCAGTTATCGGAGAGGGGGCGCATCCTACGAGCAGTACTTC
TRBJ2-3	TRBV7-9	.	many	CASSLFGRTDTQYF	TGTGCCAGCAGCTTATTTGGCCGCACAGATACGCAGTATTTT
TRBJ2-1	TRBV10-1	TRBD1	many	CASGRDSYNEQFF	TGCGCCAGCGGCAGGGACAGCTACAATGAGCAGTTCTTC
TRBJ2-7	TRBV6-5	.	few	CASSYSLQGTYEQYF	TGTGCCAGCAGTTACTCGCTCCAAGGGACCTACGAGCAGTACTTC
TRBJ2-2	TRBV6-1	.	many	CAAGKGGAHTGELFF	TGTGCCGCAGGAAAGGGGGGGGCCCACACCGGGGAGCTGTTTTTT
TRBJ2-7	TRBV3-1	TRBD2	.	CASSPTSGGLSYEQYF	TGTGCCAGCAGCCCGACTAGCGGGGGACTCTCCTACGAGCAGTACTTC
TRBJ2-1	TRBV7-9	TRBD2	few	CASSRCGRAEFF	TGTGCCAGCTCCCGATGCGGGAGGGCCGAGTTCTTC
TRBJ2-7	TRBV6-1	TRBD1	.	CASTPGAGGPYEQYF	TGTGCCAGCACCCCAGGGGCAGGGGGCCCTTACGAGCAGTACTTC
TRBJ2-6	TRBV29-1	TRBD2	.	CSFLGGRSAGANVLTF	TGCAGCTTTCTTGGCGGGAGGTCCGCTGGGGCCAACGTCCTGACTTTC
TRBJ2-1	TRBV20-1	TRBD1	many	CSASGQGLFRNEQFF	TGCAGTGCTAGCGGACAGGGCCTTTTCAGGAATGAGCAGTTCTTC
TRBJ2-1	TRBV27	TRBD2	many	CASSPAAGRGGAYEQFF	TGTGCCAGCAGTCCGGCCGCCGGTCGCGGGGGGGCCTATGAGCAGTTCTTC
TRBJ2-7	TRBV7-2	TRBD2	.	CASNLAERELREQYF	TGTGCCAGCAACTTAGCTGAGCGGGAGCTCAGGGAGCAGTACTTC
TRBJ2-5	TRBV28	TRBD2	few	CASSSGMVILETQYF	TGTGCCAGCAGTAGCGGGATGGTTATATTAGAGACCCAGTACTTC